This passage covers 9 T cell receptor beta chains from one sample sequenced in a study of T-cell reconstitution after alpha-beta-depleted transplantation in children. The authors prepared the TCRbeta library with unique molecular identifiers. TCRdb processed the PCR reads anew with MiXCR; each CDR3 protein has one entry. In the table there are about a million distinct CDR3 sequences, under 30% of which are singletons. Sequencing used PBMCs, mostly from graft donor cells, obtained 360 days after TCRalphabeta/CD19-depleted stem cell transplant. All receptors come from a boy under two years old who had a stem cell transplant for SCID, so the T cells may come from the graft donor.

The chain employs TRBV18 and TRBJ2-5; a possible D gene is TRBD2 (7 bases). The CDR3 spans 14 residues. Trimming pared 6 bases from V and 4 bases from J, leaving 15 bases between. Germline lookup yields CDR1 KGHSH and CDR2 LQKENI. The CDR3 sequence: CASSTRGAVETQYF. The CDR3 DNA reads TGTGCCAGCTCCACCCGGGGGGCCGTAGAGACCCAGTACTTC.

This clonotype was seen only a few times. The chain has TRBV25-1 and TRBJ2-5; 8 bases are a match to TRBD1. Germline CDR1 and CDR2: MGHDK and SYGVNS. V lost 3 bases and J lost 4; bases outside the gene matches: 7. The CDR3 length is 15 residues. The CDR3 region has the DNA TGTGCCAGCAGTGACGGTGGGACAGGAGGAGAGACCCAGTACTTC. This gives the protein CASSDGGTGGETQYF.

This clonotype has ten or more counts. The chain is built from TRBV12-3 or TRBV12-4 and TRBJ2-1; D is uncertain. The CDR3 is made up of 10 amino acids. Trimming removed 2 bases at V and 7 bases at J, with 0 bases between. The CDR3 nucleotides are TGTGCCAGCAGTTTAAATGAGCAGTTCTTC. Amino acids: CASSLNEQFF.

V and J are TRBV7-3 and TRBJ1-2; a possible D gene is TRBD1 (5 bases). Germline loops: CDR1 SGHTA, CDR2 FQGTGA. The CDR3 is 14 residues long. V shed 5 bases and J shed 3 bases, with 13 bases lying between them. The CDR3 DNA reads as TGTGCCAGCAGCGGCGGCGAGGGGCACTATGGCTACACCTTC. Its protein is CASSGGEGHYGYTF.

The chain joins TRBV6-1 to TRBJ2-1; 9 bases fit TRBD2. Trimming cost V 10 bases and J 14 bases; bases outside gene matches: 15. Germline V lookup: CDR1 MNHNS, CDR2 SASEGT. CDR3 length: 13 residues. CDR3 in amino acids: CATGNSLAGREFF. CDR3 bases: TGTGCCACCGGAAATTCACTAGCGGGTAGGGAGTTCTTC.

This clonotype was recorded a few times. J is TRBJ1-2 and V is TRBV25-1, with D perhaps matching TRBD1 (5 bases). There are 14 residues in the CDR3. Trimming removed 3 bases at V and 8 bases at J, with 16 bases between. CDR1 and CDR2 from the germline V gene are MGHDK and SYGVNS. The CDR3 DNA reads as TGTGCCAGCAGTGACGGGGCCCGGGCGAGGGGCTACACCTTC. As protein: CASSDGARARGYTF.

This clonotype showed up many times. V is TRBV5-1 and J is TRBJ2-3, with unresolved D. V was trimmed by 6 bases and J by 2 bases, leaving 4 bases between them. Per germline, CDR1 SGHRS and CDR2 YFSETQ. CDR3 length: 11 amino acids. CDR3 loop: CASIHTDTQYF. The CDR3 region has the DNA TGCGCCAGCATCCACACAGATACGCAGTATTTT.

V usage is TRBV7-3 and J usage is TRBJ2-1; D might be TRBD2 (6 bases). The CDR3 loop spans 17 amino acids. V lost 1 base and J lost 0, with 13 bases in between. Germline V gene data show CDR1 as SGHTA and CDR2 as FQGTGA. DNA of the CDR3: TGTGCCAGCAGCTTAATAGCGGCCTCGAGCTCCTACAATGAGCAGTTCTTC. It yields the protein CASSLIAASSSYNEQFF. The variable domain in full, with the rest retrieved from reference TRBV7-3 and TRBJ2-1, is GAGVSQTPSNKVTEKGKYVELRCDPISGHTALYWYRQSLGQGPEFLIYFQGTGAADDSGLPNDRFFAVRPEGSVSTLKIQRTERGDSAVYLCASSLIAASSSYNEQFFGPGTRLTVL.

V and J are TRBV4-1 and TRBJ2-1, with 12 bases aligning to TRBD1. CDR3 length: 18 residues. V lost 5 bases, J lost 3 bases, and 11 bases stayed unmatched. Per germline, CDR1 MGHRA and CDR2 YSYEKL. Here the CDR3 reads CASSYGTGGFSVYNEQFF. The CDR3 DNA reads as TGCGCCAGCAGCTACGGGACAGGGGGCTTCTCGGTCTACAATGAGCAGTTCTTC.